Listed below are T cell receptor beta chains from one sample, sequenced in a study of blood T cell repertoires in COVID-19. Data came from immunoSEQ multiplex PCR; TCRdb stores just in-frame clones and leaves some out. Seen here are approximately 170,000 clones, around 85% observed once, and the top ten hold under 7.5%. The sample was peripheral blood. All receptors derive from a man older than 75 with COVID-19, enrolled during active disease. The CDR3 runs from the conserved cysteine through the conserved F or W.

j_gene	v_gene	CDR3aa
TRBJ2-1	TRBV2	CASSEGGADEQFF
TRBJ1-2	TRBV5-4	CASSLWGGNYGYTF
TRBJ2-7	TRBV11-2	CASSLAGRTPGSYEQYF
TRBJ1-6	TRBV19	CASSIEPNYSPLHF
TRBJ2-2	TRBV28	CASTLGANTGELFF
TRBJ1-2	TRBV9	CASSVRNYGYTF
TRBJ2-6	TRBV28	CASSLRTGVAAGANVLTF
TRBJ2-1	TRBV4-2	CASRLNTLGDEQFF
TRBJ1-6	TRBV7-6	CASSLVGGGNSPLHF
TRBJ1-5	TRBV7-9	CASSLRGDRNQPQHF
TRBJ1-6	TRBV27	CASSLQGGNSPLHF
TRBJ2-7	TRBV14	CASSPGLAPYEQYF
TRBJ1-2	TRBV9	CASSAGSGSDGYTF
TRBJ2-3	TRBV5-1	CASSRGGLDNTQYF
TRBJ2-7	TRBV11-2	CASSPTGEQYF
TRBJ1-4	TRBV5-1	CASSTGQGRPNEKLFF
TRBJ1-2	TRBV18	CASSPDGQTGVGYTF
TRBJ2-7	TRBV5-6	CASSLNQGRLSYEQYF
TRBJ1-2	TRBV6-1	CASSEPGQINYGYTF
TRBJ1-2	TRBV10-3	CAITVDREYGYTF
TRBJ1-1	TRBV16	CASSQSRGGTEAFF
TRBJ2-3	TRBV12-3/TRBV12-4	CASRWTGTDTQYF
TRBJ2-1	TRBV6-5	CASRPPGDNEQFF
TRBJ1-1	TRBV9	CASSVTGAEAFF
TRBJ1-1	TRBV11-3	CASTFKLGGTEAFF
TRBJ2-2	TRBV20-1	CSASWRQNTGELFF
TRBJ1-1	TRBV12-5	CASGLTPKGKGETEAFF
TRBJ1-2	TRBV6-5	CASSDSFSRGYTF
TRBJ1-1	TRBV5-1	CASGRDMNTEAFF
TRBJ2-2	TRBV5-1	CASSPYQGVRTGELFF
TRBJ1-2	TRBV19	CASSPRPGYGYTF
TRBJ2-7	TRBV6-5	CAAGAYEQYF
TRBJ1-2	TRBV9	CASSPGSGGYTF
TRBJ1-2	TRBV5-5	CASSFYIGTGHGYTF
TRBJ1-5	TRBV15	CATSSKQGLGQPQHF
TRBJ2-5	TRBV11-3	CASSPSQETQYF
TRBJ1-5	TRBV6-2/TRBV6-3	CASSYSRGYSNQPQHF
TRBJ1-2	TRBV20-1	CSASSNRPGGSSGYTF